This passage covers 5 T cell receptor beta chains from one sample sequenced in a study of the immune and genomic landscape of osteosarcoma. Clones were sequenced by immunoSEQ multiplex PCR, and TCRdb holds only the in-frame ones, with some missing. The sample yields about 4,600 clones, about 71% seen once. Poor-prognosis osteosarcoma patients supplied post-treatment primary, local recurrence and metastasis tumor specimens. Sequenced material: osteosarcoma tumor tissue from the femur. The receptors shown here come from a human donor with osteosarcoma.

This chain joins TRBV19 and TRBJ1-1, with 7 bases matching TRBD1. CDR1 is LNHDA and CDR2 is SQIVND in the germline V gene (reference sequence). The CDR3 has 15 amino acids. V shed 5 bases, J shed 1 base, and the junction held 7 bases outside the gene matches. The CDR3 protein is CASSVTGAQNTEAFF. The CDR3 nucleotides read TGTGCCAGTAGTGTAACAGGGGCCCAGAACACTGAAGCTTTCTTT.

This clone was seen a handful of times. The CDR3 spells CASSLVGMTSANTGELFF. The CDR3 DNA follows: TGCGCCAGCAGCTTGGTTGGCATGACTAGCGCGAACACCGGGGAGCTGTTTTTT. The V and J genes are TRBV5-1 and TRBJ2-2; 8 bases line up with TRBD2. CDR1 and CDR2 (germline): SGHRS, YFSETQ. The CDR3 consists of 18 residues. V trimming: 0 bases; J trimming: 0 bases; junction bases outside the gene matches: 7.

This clone was seen a single time. The V gene is TRBV7-2, the J gene TRBJ1-3; TRBD1 matches at 7 bases. The CDR3 extends over 14 amino acids. Trimming took 8 bases from V and 4 from J; bases not matched to a gene: 8. The germline V gene has CDR1 SGHTA and CDR2 FQGNSA. The CDR3 protein is CASLGQRGGNTIYF. The CDR3 nucleotides read TGTGCCAGCCTGGGACAGCGAGGAGGAAACACCATATATTTT. Combining the CDR3 with reference TRBV7-2 and TRBJ1-3 gives the whole variable domain GAGVSQSPSNKVTEKGKDVELRCDPISGHTALYWYRQSLGQGLEFLIYFQGNSAPDKSGLPSDRFSAERTGGSVSTLTIQRTQQEDSAVYLCASLGQRGGNTIYFGEGSWLTVV.

This clone showed up just once. The chain recombines TRBV28 with TRBJ2-7; 11 bases agree with TRBD1. CDR3 length: 13 residues. Germline V gives CDR1 MDHEN, CDR2 SYDVKM. With V trimmed by 10 bases and J by 3 bases, 5 bases remained unmatched. CDR3 coding DNA: TGTGCCACCAGGGACAGGGGGGGCTACGAGCAGTACTTC. Translated: CATRDRGGYEQYF.

The chain has TRBV9 and TRBJ2-7; possibly TRBD2 for D (6 bases). Looked up from germline, CDR1 is SGDLS and CDR2 is YYNGEE. The CDR3 extends over 14 amino acids. Trimming left V 4 bases short and J 6 bases short, with 17 bases between. DNA for the CDR3: TGTGCCAGCAGCCCCCGGGACTCGTACTCCGAGCAGTACTTC. This encodes CASSPRDSYSEQYF.